A selection of T cell receptor beta chains follows, all from one sample in a study of cytomegalovirus exposure and HLA in healthy donors. This table comes from immunoSEQ multiplex PCR, and its TCRdb copy is limited to in-frame clones, with some not included. Among under 300,000 clones listed, approximately 70% were seen once. Material for sequencing was PBMCs. The receptors derive from a female donor in good health and CMV-seronegative. Each CDR3 is given with its conserved first and last residue. The order of the fields is clone size, V gene, J gene, D gene, CDR3 protein. A D gene is named only where the DNA matches it firmly. Some rows mark clone size as missing; the rest say once, few, many or name a class of expanded clone.

clone size: NA
V gene: TRBV11-2
J gene: NA
D gene: NA
CDR3 protein: CASSPYGPGSEQYF

clone size: NA
V gene: TRBV27
J gene: TRBJ2-7
D gene: NA
CDR3 protein: CASSFQGQGRGEQYF

clone size: NA
V gene: TRBV7-9
J gene: TRBJ1-3
D gene: TRBD1
CDR3 protein: CASSFTGQPGNTIYF

clone size: NA
V gene: TRBV7-2
J gene: TRBJ1-2
D gene: NA
CDR3 protein: CASSLSGTISNYGYTF

clone size: NA
V gene: TRBV10-3
J gene: TRBJ2-7
D gene: NA
CDR3 protein: CAISALGPTYEQYF

clone size: NA
V gene: TRBV19
J gene: TRBJ2-7
D gene: NA
CDR3 protein: CASSVGEQGTHEQYF

clone size: NA
V gene: TRBV10-2
J gene: TRBJ1-5
D gene: NA
CDR3 protein: CASTPVRDQPQHF

clone size: NA
V gene: TRBV2
J gene: TRBJ1-2
D gene: TRBD1
CDR3 protein: CATPDRGNFGYTF

clone size: NA
V gene: TRBV11-2
J gene: TRBJ1-1
D gene: NA
CDR3 protein: CASSLEAGAGTEAFF

clone size: NA
V gene: TRBV6-5
J gene: TRBJ2-7
D gene: TRBD2
CDR3 protein: CASSYVAGGTYEQYF

clone size: NA
V gene: TRBV2
J gene: TRBJ2-7
D gene: NA
CDR3 protein: CASSAFGELGAYEQYF

clone size: NA
V gene: TRBV6-5
J gene: TRBJ2-5
D gene: NA
CDR3 protein: CASSRTGWGETQYF

clone size: NA
V gene: TRBV7-9
J gene: TRBJ2-6
D gene: NA
CDR3 protein: CASSLARSSGANVLTF

clone size: NA
V gene: TRBV28
J gene: TRBJ2-3
D gene: TRBD2
CDR3 protein: CASSRGTSGRAGDTQYF

clone size: NA
V gene: TRBV5-4
J gene: TRBJ2-7
D gene: NA
CDR3 protein: CASSLKGESIHEQYF

clone size: once
V gene: TRBV15
J gene: TRBJ2-7
D gene: TRBD2
CDR3 protein: CATSRDRRPSGTRTYEQYF

clone size: NA
V gene: TRBV29-1
J gene: TRBJ2-7
D gene: NA
CDR3 protein: CSVELTRSPVYEQYF

clone size: NA
V gene: TRBV30
J gene: TRBJ2-7
D gene: TRBD1
CDR3 protein: CAWGTGIYEQYF

clone size: NA
V gene: TRBV11-2
J gene: TRBJ2-7
D gene: NA
CDR3 protein: CASHGSWDSYEQYF

clone size: NA
V gene: TRBV28
J gene: TRBJ2-7
D gene: NA
CDR3 protein: CASSKSYYEQYF

clone size: NA
V gene: TRBV5-5
J gene: TRBJ1-5
D gene: TRBD1
CDR3 protein: CASSRQPGGGGGQPQHF

clone size: few
V gene: TRBV2
J gene: TRBJ2-1
D gene: TRBD2
CDR3 protein: CATAGLADYNEQFF

clone size: NA
V gene: TRBV7-2
J gene: TRBJ2-7
D gene: TRBD2
CDR3 protein: CASSLAQVAGGPYEQYF

clone size: NA
V gene: TRBV18
J gene: TRBJ1-1
D gene: NA
CDR3 protein: CASSPDSLNMNTEAFF

clone size: NA
V gene: TRBV5-1
J gene: TRBJ2-1
D gene: TRBD1
CDR3 protein: CASSLAAAGGVHEQFF

clone size: NA
V gene: TRBV5-8
J gene: TRBJ2-1
D gene: TRBD2
CDR3 protein: CASSLVRLAVLYNEQFF

clone size: NA
V gene: TRBV6-1
J gene: TRBJ2-1
D gene: TRBD1
CDR3 protein: CASTRTGGYNEQFF

clone size: few
V gene: TRBV28
J gene: TRBJ2-7
D gene: TRBD1
CDR3 protein: CASSNPGQGSDEQYF

clone size: NA
V gene: TRBV7-3
J gene: TRBJ1-1
D gene: TRBD1
CDR3 protein: CASSPGQGAGSTEAFF

clone size: NA
V gene: TRBV5-6
J gene: TRBJ2-7
D gene: TRBD1
CDR3 protein: CASSFGTGPYEQYF

clone size: NA
V gene: TRBV11-3
J gene: TRBJ2-3
D gene: NA
CDR3 protein: CASSPLGRVGTDTQYF

clone size: NA
V gene: TRBV28
J gene: TRBJ2-3
D gene: TRBD1
CDR3 protein: CASSSPGQGRNTQYF

clone size: NA
V gene: TRBV5-1
J gene: TRBJ1-6
D gene: NA
CDR3 protein: CASSTGLGSPLHF

clone size: once
V gene: TRBV5-1
J gene: TRBJ1-1
D gene: TRBD1
CDR3 protein: CASSFVSQGDTEAFF

clone size: NA
V gene: TRBV19
J gene: TRBJ2-3
D gene: NA
CDR3 protein: CASSISGVDETDTQYF

clone size: NA
V gene: TRBV10-2
J gene: TRBJ2-3
D gene: TRBD2
CDR3 protein: CASMGTSGRVGTQYF

clone size: NA
V gene: TRBV6-5
J gene: TRBJ2-3
D gene: TRBD2
CDR3 protein: CASRPLAGGKDTQYF

clone size: NA
V gene: TRBV11-2
J gene: TRBJ1-6
D gene: NA
CDR3 protein: CASSGLTGNSPLHF

clone size: NA
V gene: TRBV5-1
J gene: TRBJ2-7
D gene: TRBD2
CDR3 protein: CASSLGGTRSPYF

clone size: NA
V gene: TRBV13
J gene: TRBJ2-3
D gene: TRBD1
CDR3 protein: CASSLGVGGRKADTQYF

clone size: NA
V gene: TRBV18
J gene: TRBJ2-7
D gene: NA
CDR3 protein: CASSPPRVGVSYEQYF

clone size: NA
V gene: TRBV28
J gene: TRBJ2-3
D gene: NA
CDR3 protein: CASSKDRQFTDTQYF

clone size: NA
V gene: TRBV6-1
J gene: TRBJ2-2
D gene: NA
CDR3 protein: CASKIDGYTGELFF